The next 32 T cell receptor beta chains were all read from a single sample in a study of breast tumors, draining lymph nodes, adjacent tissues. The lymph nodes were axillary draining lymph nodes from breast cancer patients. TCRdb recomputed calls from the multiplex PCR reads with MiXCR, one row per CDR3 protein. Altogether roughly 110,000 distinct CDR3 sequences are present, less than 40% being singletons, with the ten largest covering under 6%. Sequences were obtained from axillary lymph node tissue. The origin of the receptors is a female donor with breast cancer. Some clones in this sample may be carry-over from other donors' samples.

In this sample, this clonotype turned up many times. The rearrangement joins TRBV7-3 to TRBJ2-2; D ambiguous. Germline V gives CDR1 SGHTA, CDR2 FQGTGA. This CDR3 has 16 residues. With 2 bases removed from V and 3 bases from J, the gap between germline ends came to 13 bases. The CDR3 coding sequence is TGTGCCAGCAGCTTAGTGTTCAGCGTGGACACCGGGGAGCTGTTTTTT. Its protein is CASSLVFSVDTGELFF.

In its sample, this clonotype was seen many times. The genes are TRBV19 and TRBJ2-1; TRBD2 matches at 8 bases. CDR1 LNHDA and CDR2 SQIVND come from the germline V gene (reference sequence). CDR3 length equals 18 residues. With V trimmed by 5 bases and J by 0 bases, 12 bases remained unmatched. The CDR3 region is CASSPGWGGTSSYNEQFF. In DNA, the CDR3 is TGTGCCAGTAGTCCGGGGTGGGGCGGGACTAGCTCCTACAATGAGCAGTTCTTC.

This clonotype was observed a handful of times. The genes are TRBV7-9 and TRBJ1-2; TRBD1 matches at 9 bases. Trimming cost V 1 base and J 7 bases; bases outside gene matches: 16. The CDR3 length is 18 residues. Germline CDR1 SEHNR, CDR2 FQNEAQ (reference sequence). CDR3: CASSLVGGTGTLFTGYTF. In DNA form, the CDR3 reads TGTGCCAGCAGCTTAGTGGGCGGGACAGGGACTCTCTTTACTGGCTACACCTTC.

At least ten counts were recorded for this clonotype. The CDR3 DNA reads as TGTGCCAGCAGCTCCCGCCCGGGACAGAACACCGGGGAGCTGTTTTTT. Translating gives CASSSRPGQNTGELFF. V and J are TRBV7-9 and TRBJ2-2; perhaps TRBD1 as D (6 bases). The CDR3 runs to 16 residues. Germline V gene sequence: CDR1 SEHNR, CDR2 FQNEAQ (reference sequence). Trimming shortened V by 4 bases and J by 1 base, and 13 bases separated the two germline ends.

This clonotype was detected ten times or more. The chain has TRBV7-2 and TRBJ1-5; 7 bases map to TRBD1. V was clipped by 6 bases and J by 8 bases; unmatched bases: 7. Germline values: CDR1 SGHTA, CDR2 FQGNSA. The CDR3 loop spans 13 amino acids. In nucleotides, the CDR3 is TGTGCCAGCAGTCCGACAGGGTTTGAGCCCCAGCATTTT. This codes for CASSPTGFEPQHF. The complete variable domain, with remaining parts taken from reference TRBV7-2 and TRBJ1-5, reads GAGVSQSPSNKVTEKGKDVELRCDPISGHTALYWYRQSLGQGLEFLIYFQGNSAPDKSGLPSDRFSAERTGGSVSTLTIQRTQQEDSAVYLCASSPTGFEPQHFGDGTRLSIL.

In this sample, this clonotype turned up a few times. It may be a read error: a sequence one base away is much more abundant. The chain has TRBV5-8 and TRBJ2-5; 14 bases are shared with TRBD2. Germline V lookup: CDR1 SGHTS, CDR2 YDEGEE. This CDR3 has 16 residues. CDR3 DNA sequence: TGCGCCAGCAGCCCGGGACTAGCGGGAGAGTGGGAGACCCGGTACTTC. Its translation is CASSPGLAGEWETRYF.

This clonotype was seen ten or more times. Here the CDR3 reads CASSLDILNYGYTF. The CDR3 DNA reads as TGTGCCAGCAGCTTGGACATTTTAAACTATGGCTACACCTTC. The V gene is TRBV5-8, the J gene TRBJ1-2, with D unclear. V dropped 0 bases and J dropped 2 bases, with 8 bases sitting between them. The CDR3 runs 14 residues. From germline, CDR1 is SGHTS and CDR2 YDEGEE. Using reference TRBV5-8 and TRBJ1-2 for the parts outside the CDR3, the full variable domain is EAGVTQSPTHLIKTRGQQATLRCSPISGHTSVYWYQQALGLGLQFLLWYDEGEERNRGNFPPRFSGRQFPNYSSELNVNALELEDSALYLCASSLDILNYGYTFGSGTRLTVV.

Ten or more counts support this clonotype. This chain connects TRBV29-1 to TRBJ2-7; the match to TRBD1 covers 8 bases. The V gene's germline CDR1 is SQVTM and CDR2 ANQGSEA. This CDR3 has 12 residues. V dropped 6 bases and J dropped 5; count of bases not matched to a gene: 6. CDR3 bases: TGCAGCGTGGGACAGGTAAGAGACGAGCAGTACTTC. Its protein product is CSVGQVRDEQYF.

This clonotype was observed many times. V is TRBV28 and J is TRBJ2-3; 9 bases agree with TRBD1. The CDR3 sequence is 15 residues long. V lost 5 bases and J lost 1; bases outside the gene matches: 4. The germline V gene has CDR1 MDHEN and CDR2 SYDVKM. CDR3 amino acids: CASSPGDRGTDTQYF. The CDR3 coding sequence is TGTGCCAGCAGTCCTGGGGACAGGGGCACAGATACGCAGTATTTT.

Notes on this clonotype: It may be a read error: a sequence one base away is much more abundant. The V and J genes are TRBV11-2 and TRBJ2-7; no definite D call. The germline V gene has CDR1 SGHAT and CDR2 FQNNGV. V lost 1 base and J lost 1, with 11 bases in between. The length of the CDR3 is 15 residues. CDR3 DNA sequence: TGTGCCAGCAGCTTAGTCGTCGGAGCATCCTACGAGCAGTACTTC. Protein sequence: CASSLVVGASYEQYF.

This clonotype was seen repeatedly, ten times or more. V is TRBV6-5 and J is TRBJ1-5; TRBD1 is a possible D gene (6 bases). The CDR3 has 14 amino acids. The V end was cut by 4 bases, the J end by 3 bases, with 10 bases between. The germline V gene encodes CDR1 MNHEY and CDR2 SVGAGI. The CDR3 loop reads CASSFTGINQPQHF. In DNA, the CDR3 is TGTGCCAGCAGTTTCACAGGGATCAATCAGCCCCAGCATTTT.

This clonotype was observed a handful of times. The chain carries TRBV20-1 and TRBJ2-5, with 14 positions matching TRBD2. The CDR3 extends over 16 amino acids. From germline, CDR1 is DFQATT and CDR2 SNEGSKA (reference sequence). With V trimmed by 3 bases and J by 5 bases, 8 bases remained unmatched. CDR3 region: CSARTSGGGAGETQYF. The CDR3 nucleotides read TGCAGTGCTAGGACTAGCGGGGGGGGGGCCGGGGAGACCCAGTACTTC.

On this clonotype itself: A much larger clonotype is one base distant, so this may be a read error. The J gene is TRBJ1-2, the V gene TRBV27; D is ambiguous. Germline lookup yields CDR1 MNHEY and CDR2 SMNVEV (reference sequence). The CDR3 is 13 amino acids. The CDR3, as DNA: TGTGCCAGCAGTTTGCGGGGAAGTCATGGCTACGCCTTC. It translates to CASSLRGSHGYAF.

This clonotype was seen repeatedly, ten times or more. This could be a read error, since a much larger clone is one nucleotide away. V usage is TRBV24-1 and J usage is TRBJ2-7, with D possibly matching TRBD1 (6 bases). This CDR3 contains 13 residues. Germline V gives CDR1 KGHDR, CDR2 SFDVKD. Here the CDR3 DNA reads TGTGCCACCAGTAACAGGGCCTCCTACGGGCAGTACTTC. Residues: CATSNRASYGQYF.

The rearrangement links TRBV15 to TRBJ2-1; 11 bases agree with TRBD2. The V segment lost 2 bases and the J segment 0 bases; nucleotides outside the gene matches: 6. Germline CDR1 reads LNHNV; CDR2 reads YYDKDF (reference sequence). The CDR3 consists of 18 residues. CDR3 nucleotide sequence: TGTGCCACCAGCAGAATGGGGACTAGCGGCTACTCCTACAATGAGCAGTTCTTC. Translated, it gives CATSRMGTSGYSYNEQFF.

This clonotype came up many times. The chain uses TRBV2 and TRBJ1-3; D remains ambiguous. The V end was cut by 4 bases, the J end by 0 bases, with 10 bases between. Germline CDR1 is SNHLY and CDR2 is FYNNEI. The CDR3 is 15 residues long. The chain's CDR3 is CASSGAFSSGNTIYF. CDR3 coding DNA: TGTGCCAGCAGTGGTGCCTTCAGCTCTGGAAACACCATATATTTT.

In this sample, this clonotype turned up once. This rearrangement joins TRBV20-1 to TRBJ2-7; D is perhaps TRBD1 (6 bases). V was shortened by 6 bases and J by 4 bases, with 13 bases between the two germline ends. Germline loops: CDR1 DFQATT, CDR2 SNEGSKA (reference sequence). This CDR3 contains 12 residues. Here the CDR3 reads CSAPRGSYEQYF. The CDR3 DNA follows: TGCAGTGCCCCCAGGGGATCGTACGAGCAGTACTTC.

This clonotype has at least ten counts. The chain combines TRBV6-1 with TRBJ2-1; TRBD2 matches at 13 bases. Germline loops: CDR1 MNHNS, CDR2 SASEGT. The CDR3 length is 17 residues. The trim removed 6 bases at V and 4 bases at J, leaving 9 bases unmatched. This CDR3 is CASSWTSGSTGYNEQFF. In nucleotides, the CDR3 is TGTGCCAGCAGCTGGACTAGCGGGAGCACCGGGTACAATGAGCAGTTCTTC.

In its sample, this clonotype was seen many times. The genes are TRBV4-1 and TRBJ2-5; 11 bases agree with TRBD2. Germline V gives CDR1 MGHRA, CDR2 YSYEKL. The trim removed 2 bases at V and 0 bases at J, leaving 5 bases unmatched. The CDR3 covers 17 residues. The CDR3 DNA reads TGCGCCAGCAGCCAAAAACGACTAGCGGGGAACCAAGAGACCCAGTACTTC. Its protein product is CASSQKRLAGNQETQYF.

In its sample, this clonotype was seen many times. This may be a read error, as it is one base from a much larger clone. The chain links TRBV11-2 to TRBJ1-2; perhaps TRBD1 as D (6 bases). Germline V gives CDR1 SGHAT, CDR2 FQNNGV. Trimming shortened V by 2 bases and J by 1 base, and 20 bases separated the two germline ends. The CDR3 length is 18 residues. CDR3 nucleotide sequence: TGTGCCAGCAGCTTACCAAGGGGTGCCGAACAGGGTAACTATGGCTACACCTTC. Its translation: CASSLPRGAEQGNYGYTF.

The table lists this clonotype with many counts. The DNA for the CDR3 is TGTGCCAGCTCACGGACATCCCTAAACACCATATATTTT. This gives the protein CASSRTSLNTIYF. J is TRBJ1-3 and V is TRBV18, with D tentatively TRBD1 (5 bases). Trimming removed 4 bases at V and 6 bases at J, with 10 bases between. This CDR3 is built from 13 residues. The germline V gene encodes CDR1 KGHSH and CDR2 LQKENI.

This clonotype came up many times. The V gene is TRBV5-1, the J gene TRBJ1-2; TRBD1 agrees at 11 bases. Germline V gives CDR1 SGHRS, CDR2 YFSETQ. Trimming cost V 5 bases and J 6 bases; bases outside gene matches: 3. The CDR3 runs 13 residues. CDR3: CASRGQGANGYTF. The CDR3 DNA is TGCGCCAGCAGAGGACAGGGGGCAAATGGCTACACCTTC.

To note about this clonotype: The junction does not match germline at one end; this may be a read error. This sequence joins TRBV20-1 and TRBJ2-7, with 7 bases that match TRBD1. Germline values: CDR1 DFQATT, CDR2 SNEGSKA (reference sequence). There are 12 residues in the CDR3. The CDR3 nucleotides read TGCAGTGCTAGAAAGGGACAGTTGGAGCTGTACTTC. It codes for CSARKGQLELYF.

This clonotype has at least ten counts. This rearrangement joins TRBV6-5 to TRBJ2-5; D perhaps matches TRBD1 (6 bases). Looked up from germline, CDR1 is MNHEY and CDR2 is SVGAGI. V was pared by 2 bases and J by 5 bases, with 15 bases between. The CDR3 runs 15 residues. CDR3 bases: TGTGCCAGCAGTTACGGCGAGGGGGTTGGGGAGACCCAGTACTTC. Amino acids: CASSYGEGVGETQYF.

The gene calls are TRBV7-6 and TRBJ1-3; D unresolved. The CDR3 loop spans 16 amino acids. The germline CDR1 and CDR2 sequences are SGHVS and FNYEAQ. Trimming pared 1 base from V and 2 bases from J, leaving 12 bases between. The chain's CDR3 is CASSLDGRIPGNTIYF. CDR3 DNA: TGTGCCAGCAGCTTAGACGGGAGGATCCCTGGAAACACCATATATTTT.

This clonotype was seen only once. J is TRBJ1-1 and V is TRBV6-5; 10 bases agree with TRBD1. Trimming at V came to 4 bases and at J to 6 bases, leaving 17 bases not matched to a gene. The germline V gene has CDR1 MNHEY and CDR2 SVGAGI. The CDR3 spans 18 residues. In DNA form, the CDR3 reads TGTGCCAGCAGTTCTAGAAGGGGACAGGGGATAGGAAGGCCTGAAGCTTTCTTT. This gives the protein CASSSRRGQGIGRPEAFF.

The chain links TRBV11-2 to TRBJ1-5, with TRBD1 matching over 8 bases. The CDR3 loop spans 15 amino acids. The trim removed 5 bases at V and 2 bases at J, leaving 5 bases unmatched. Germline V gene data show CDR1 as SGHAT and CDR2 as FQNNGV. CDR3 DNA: TGTGCCAGCAGCCTAGGGACAGGCGGCAATCAGCCCCAGCATTTT. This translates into CASSLGTGGNQPQHF. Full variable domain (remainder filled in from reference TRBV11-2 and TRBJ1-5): EAGVAQSPRYKIIEKRQSVAFWCNPISGHATLYWYQQILGQGPKLLIQFQNNGVVDDSQLPKDRFSAERLKGVDSTLKIQPAKLEDSAVYLCASSLGTGGNQPQHFGDGTRLSIL.

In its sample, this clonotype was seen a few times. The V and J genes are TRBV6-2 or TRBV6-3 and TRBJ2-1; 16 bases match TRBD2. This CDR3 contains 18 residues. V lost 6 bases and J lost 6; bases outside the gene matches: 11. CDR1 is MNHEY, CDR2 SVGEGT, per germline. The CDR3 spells CASSPGTSGRGWINEQFF. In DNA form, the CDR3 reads TGTGCCAGCAGCCCCGGGACTAGCGGGAGGGGGTGGATCAATGAGCAGTTCTTC.

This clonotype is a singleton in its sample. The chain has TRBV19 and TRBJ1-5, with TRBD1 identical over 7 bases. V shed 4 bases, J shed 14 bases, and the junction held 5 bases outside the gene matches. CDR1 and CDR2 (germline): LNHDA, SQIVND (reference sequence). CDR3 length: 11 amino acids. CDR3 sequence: CASSTGTDEHF. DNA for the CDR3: TGTGCCAGTAGTACCGGGACAGACGAGCATTTT.

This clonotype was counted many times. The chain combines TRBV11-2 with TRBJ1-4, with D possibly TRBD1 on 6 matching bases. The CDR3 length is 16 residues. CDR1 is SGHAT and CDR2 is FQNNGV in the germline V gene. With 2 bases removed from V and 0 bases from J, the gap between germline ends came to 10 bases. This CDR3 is CASSLIGGATNEKLFF. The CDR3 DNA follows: TGTGCCAGCAGCTTAATAGGGGGGGCAACTAATGAAAAACTGTTTTTT.

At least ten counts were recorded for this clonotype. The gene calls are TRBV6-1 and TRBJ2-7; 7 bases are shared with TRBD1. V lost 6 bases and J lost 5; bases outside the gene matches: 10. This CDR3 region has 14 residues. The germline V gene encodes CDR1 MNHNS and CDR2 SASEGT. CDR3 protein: CASSLRGRDDEQYF. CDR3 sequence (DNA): TGTGCCAGCAGCCTGAGGGGGCGAGACGACGAGCAGTACTTC.

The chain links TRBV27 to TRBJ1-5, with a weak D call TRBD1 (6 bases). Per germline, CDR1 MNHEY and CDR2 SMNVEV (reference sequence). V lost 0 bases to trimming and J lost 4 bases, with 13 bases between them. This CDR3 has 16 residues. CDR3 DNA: TGTGCCAGCAGTTTATCGGGGGCGGGGTATAATCAGCCCCAGCATTTT. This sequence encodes CASSLSGAGYNQPQHF.